Described below is a single T cell receptor (beta chain) sequence and its context. Assay used: immunoSEQ multiplex PCR; TCRdb lists only in-frame clones, some missing. The sample includes roughly 250,000 clones, under 90% seen only once; the top ten take around 7.8%. This sample is part of a study of blood T cell repertoires in COVID-19. Study as a whole: From the United States, Italy and Spain came samples of acute and convalescent COVID-19. The analysed material was cDNA or gDNA that came from T cells, B-cell-depleted T cells, or PBMCs.

From germline, CDR1 is LNHDA and CDR2 SQIVND (reference sequence). Trimming took 6 bases from V and 0 from J; bases not matched to a gene: 7. The CDR3 is 16 residues long. The clonotype was recovered from a human donor in a cohort sampled during active COVID-19. Sequenced material: peripheral blood. The chain carries TRBV19 and TRBJ2-1, with 8 bases lining up with TRBD1. The CDR3 DNA is TGTGCCAGTAGAAGGACAGGGCTCGGCTCCTACAATGAGCAGTTCTTC. Translation gives CASRRTGLGSYNEQFF.